Sequencing of this TCR beta chain was carried out in a study of blood T cell repertoires in COVID-19. Study-level information: Researchers got acute and convalescent COVID-19 samples from the United States, Italy and Spain. Sample material is recorded as cDNA or gDNA derived from T cells, B-cell-depleted T cells, or PBMCs.

Per the germline V gene, CDR1 is SGHVS and CDR2 is FQNEAQ. CDR3 length: 15 residues. Deletions cut 2 bases from V and 9 bases from J, with 17 bases between. This clone was seen only a few times. Per the authors' pipeline: Scientists estimated how many nucleated cells there were by amplifying reference gene primers. Generated by immunoSEQ multiplex PCR, the TCRdb table keeps only in-frame clones and is missing some. The V and J calls and the clone size are those of that table, but D and trimming were determined from the DNA. The sample holds tens of thousands of clones, 65% to 85% seen once. The sample taken for sequencing was peripheral blood. The V and J genes are TRBV7-8 and TRBJ1-3, with no clear D. This clonotype was obtained from a man in his fifties or sixties with active COVID-19. The chain's CDR3 is CASSLNLLGETTIYF. CDR3 coding DNA: TGTGCCAGCAGCTTAAACCTCCTAGGAGAAACCACCATATATTTT.